Described below is a single T cell receptor beta chain sequence and its context. Its antigen is still unknown. The CDR3 consists of 15 residues. The V gene's germline CDR1 is LNHDA and CDR2 SQIVND (reference sequence). Trimming stripped 5 bases from V and 3 bases from J, with 14 bases between. The source of the sample is a study of Ad26.COV2.S vaccination and SARS-CoV-2 variants. Study findings and constraints: Spike-specific TCR breadth was greater after Ad26.COV2.S than placebo. Post-vaccination spike-specific CD8+ and CD4+ T cell responses reportedly had substantial breadth.

The table came from immunoSEQ multiplex PCR; TCRdb's copy has only in-frame clones and leaves some out. The sample lists more than 400,000 clones, about 92% occurring once. Treatment here: about 20 received Ad26.COV2.S at low or high dose, single or two shots; about five received placebo; per-sample allocation not given. Sampling was done on day 63 after the first vaccine or placebo injection. Source: peripheral blood, taken in a trial of Ad26.COV2.S vaccine versus placebo. This TCR derives from a person between 18 and 65 years old who received the Ad26.COV2.S COVID-19 vaccine or a placebo. V and J are TRBV19 and TRBJ1-5; D might be TRBD1 (6 bases). CDR3 protein: CASSYSGTYNQPQHF. CDR3 nucleotide sequence: TGTGCCAGTAGTTACAGCGGGACATACAATCAGCCCCAGCATTTT. The full variable domain, its missing parts supplied by reference TRBV19 and TRBJ1-5, is DGGITQSPKYLFRKEGQNVTLSCEQNLNHDAMYWYRQDPGQGLRLIYYSQIVNDFQKGDIAEGYSVSREKKESFPLTVTSAQKNPTAFYLCASSYSGTYNQPQHFGDGTRLSIL.